Listed here is a single T cell receptor (beta chain). Antigen specificity is unknown. This specimen belongs to a study of cytomegalovirus exposure and HLA in healthy donors. Whole-study context: From HLA-typed donors, an early data release held tens of millions of unique TCRs. Study-wide findings and caveats: Reportedly, a later analysis found an Asian-associated ancestry cluster had fewer N-insertions than the approximately 670-donor mean. CMV antigen specificity of a few CMV-associated chains was confirmed in vitro.

The study ran its PCR with 60 Vbeta and 13 Jbeta primers. Assay: immunoSEQ multiplex PCR; the TCRdb copy retains only in-frame clones and omits some. The sample lists some 130,000 clones; around four fifths were seen once. V shed 5 bases, J shed 4 bases, and the junction held 9 bases outside the gene matches. CDR1 LNHDA and CDR2 SQIVND come from the germline V gene (reference sequence). The CDR3 is 15 residues long. The origin of this receptor is a male donor in good health and CMV-seronegative. The sample was PBMCs. The chain employs TRBV19 and TRBJ1-2, with TRBD1 identical over 8 bases. In nucleotides, the CDR3 is TGTGCCAGTAGTTCGTGGACAGGGCTTGGCTATGGCTACACCTTC. Its protein product is CASSSWTGLGYGYTF.